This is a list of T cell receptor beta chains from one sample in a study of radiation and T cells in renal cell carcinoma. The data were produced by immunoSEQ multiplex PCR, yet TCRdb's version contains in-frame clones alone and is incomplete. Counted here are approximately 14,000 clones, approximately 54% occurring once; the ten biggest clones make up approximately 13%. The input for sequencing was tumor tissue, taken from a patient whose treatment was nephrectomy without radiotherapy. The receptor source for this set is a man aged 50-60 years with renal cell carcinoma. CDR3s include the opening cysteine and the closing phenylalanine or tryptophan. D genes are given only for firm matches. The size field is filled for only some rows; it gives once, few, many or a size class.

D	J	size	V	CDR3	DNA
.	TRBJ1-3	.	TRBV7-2	CASTSPGAPGNTIYF	TGTGCCAGCACCTCTCCAGGGGCACCTGGAAACACCATATATTTT
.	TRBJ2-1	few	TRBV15	CATSRQTYNEQFF	TGTGCCACCAGCAGACAGACGTACAATGAGCAGTTCTTC
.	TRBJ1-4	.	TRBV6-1	CARGGVTNEKLFF	TGTGCCAGGGGGGGGGTAACTAATGAAAAACTGTTTTTT
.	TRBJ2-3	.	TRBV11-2	CASSLDLTAGTDTQYF	TGTGCCAGCAGCTTAGATCTAACAGCGGGCACAGATACGCAGTATTTT
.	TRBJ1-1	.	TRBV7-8	CASSPSELRANTEAFF	TGTGCCAGCAGCCCCAGCGAACTACGGGCGAACACTGAAGCTTTCTTT
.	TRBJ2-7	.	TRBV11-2	CASSLAPSYEQYF	TGTGCCAGCAGCTTAGCCCCTTCCTACGAGCAGTACTTC
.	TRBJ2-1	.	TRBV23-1	CASDHSGVRSYNEQFF	TGCGCCAGCGATCATTCAGGGGTCCGGTCCTACAATGAGCAGTTCTTC
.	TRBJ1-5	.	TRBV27	CASSYGRASNQPQHF	TGTGCCAGCAGTTACGGGCGGGCGAGCAATCAGCCCCAGCATTTT
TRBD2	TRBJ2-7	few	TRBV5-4	CASSPGGSSGIFYEQYF	TGTGCCAGCAGCCCCGGGGGCTCTAGCGGGATCTTCTACGAGCAGTACTTC
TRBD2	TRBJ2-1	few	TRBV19	CAISSGEGNEQFF	TGTGCCATCTCTAGCGGGGAAGGTAATGAGCAGTTCTTC
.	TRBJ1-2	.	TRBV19	CASRKGHFGDGYTF	TGTGCCAGTAGGAAGGGACACTTTGGTGATGGCTACACCTTC
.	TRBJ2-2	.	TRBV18	CASSLGRANTGELFF	TGTGCCAGCTCACTGGGGCGGGCGAACACCGGGGAGCTGTTTTTT
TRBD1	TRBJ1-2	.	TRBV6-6	CASSPGTVNYGYTF	TGTGCCAGCAGTCCCGGGACAGTTAACTATGGCTACACCTTC
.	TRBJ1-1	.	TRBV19	CASTAGALGNTEAFF	TGTGCCAGTACCGCAGGGGCCTTGGGGAACACTGAAGCTTTCTTT
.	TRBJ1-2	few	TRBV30	CAWSVQILGGGYTF	TGTGCCTGGAGTGTACAGATTCTGGGTGGTGGCTACACCTTC
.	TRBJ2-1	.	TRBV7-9	CASSLSNEQFF	TGTGCCAGCAGCTTGTCCAATGAGCAGTTCTTC
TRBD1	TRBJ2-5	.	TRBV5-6	CASSSADRDYQETQYF	TGTGCCAGCAGCTCCGCGGACAGGGACTACCAAGAGACCCAGTACTTC
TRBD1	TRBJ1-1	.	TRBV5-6	CASSATGGANTEAFF	TGTGCCAGCAGCGCAACAGGGGGCGCGAACACTGAAGCTTTCTTT
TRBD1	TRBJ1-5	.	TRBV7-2	CASSLGGTGDQPQHF	TGTGCCAGCAGCTTAGGAGGGACAGGGGATCAGCCCCAGCATTTT
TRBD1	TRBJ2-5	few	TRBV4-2	CASSPGQGAFFETQYF	TGTGCCAGCAGCCCCGGACAGGGGGCTTTTTTTGAGACCCAGTACTTC
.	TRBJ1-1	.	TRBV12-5	CASGLPPLETEAFF	TGTGCTAGTGGTTTGCCCCCCCTGGAAACTGAAGCTTTCTTT
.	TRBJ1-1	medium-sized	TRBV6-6	CASSYSGVNTEAFF	TGTGCCAGCAGTTACTCAGGGGTAAACACTGAAGCTTTCTTT
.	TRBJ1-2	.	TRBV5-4	CASSLAKGRSINYGYTF	TGTGCCAGCAGCTTGGCCAAGGGGCGCTCCATTAACTATGGCTACACCTTC
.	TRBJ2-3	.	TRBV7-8	CASSLGLPSTDTQYF	TGTGCCAGCAGCTTAGGGCTCCCCAGCACAGATACGCAGTATTTT
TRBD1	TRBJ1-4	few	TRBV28	CATTGGGNEKLFF	TGTGCCACCACAGGGGGCGGTAATGAAAAACTGTTTTTT
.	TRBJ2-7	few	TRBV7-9	CASSLTLGGGYEQYF	TGTGCCAGCAGCTTAACGCTTGGAGGTGGCTACGAGCAGTACTTC
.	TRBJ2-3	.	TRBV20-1	CSAIPDTQYF	TGCAGTGCTATCCCGGATACGCAGTATTTT
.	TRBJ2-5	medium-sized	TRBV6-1	CASSESGFETQYF	TGTGCCAGCAGTGAATCCGGGTTCGAGACCCAGTACTTC
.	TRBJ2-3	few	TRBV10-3	CAISAGADTQYF	TGTGCCATCAGTGCGGGTGCAGATACGCAGTATTTT
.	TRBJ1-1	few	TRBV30	CAWSPLGRMNTEAFF	TGTGCCTGGAGCCCCCTTGGGAGGATGAACACTGAAGCTTTCTTT
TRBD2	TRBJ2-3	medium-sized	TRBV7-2	CASSFPLAGDTDTQYF	TGTGCCAGCAGCTTCCCTCTAGCGGGGGACACAGATACGCAGTATTTT
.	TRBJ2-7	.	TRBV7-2	CASSPQGFNYEQYF	TGTGCCAGCAGCCCTCAGGGATTCAACTACGAGCAGTACTTC
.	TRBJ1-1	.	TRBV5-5	CASSPRGGALNTEAFF	TGTGCCAGCAGTCCAAGGGGTGGAGCTTTGAACACTGAAGCTTTCTTT
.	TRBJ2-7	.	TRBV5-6	CASSLPGSGSYEQYF	TGTGCCAGCAGCTTGCCGGGTTCCGGGTCCTACGAGCAGTACTTC
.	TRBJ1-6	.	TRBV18	CASSPRPRVGMDSPLHF	TGTGCCAGCTCACCACGGCCGAGGGTGGGTATGGATTCACCCCTCCACTTT
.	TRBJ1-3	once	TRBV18	CASSPPDWYSSGNTIYF	TGTGCCAGCTCACCACCCGATTGGTATAGCTCTGGAAACACCATATATTTT
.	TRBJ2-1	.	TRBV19	CASSIENYNEQFF	TGTGCCAGTAGTATAGAAAACTACAATGAGCAGTTCTTC
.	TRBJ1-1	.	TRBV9	CASSPFGGRTEAFF	TGTGCCAGCAGCCCCTTTGGAGGGAGGACTGAAGCTTTCTTT
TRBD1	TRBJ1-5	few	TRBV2	CASSGRLDRERNQPQHF	TGTGCCAGCAGTGGAAGACTGGACAGGGAGAGGAATCAGCCCCAGCATTTT